This T cell receptor beta chain was retrieved from a study of blood T cell repertoires in COVID-19. Study in general: Researchers got acute and convalescent COVID-19 samples from the United States, Italy and Spain. T cells, B-cell-depleted T cells, or PBMCs provided the cDNA or gDNA that served as material.

In the source study's methods: Reference gene primer amplification gave estimated nucleated cell counts. The method was immunoSEQ multiplex PCR; TCRdb's version includes in-frame clones alone and lacks a portion of them. That table gives V, J and clone size, and the DNA gave D and trimming. The table shows 150,000 to 200,000 clones, with 82% occurring only once. Patients in Seattle were enrolled during active infection, then followed longitudinally. Trimming stripped 3 bases from V and 4 bases from J, with 7 bases between. Germline CDR1 SGHDT, CDR2 YYEEEE. CDR3 length: 13 residues. This TCR came from a woman aged 55-69 years with COVID-19, enrolled during active disease. Material: peripheral blood. The chain combines TRBV5-6 with TRBJ1-4; D might be TRBD1 (5 bases). The CDR3 nucleotides read TGTGCCAGCAGCTGGGGGGGTAATGAAAAACTGTTTTTT. The encoded protein is CASSWGGNEKLFF. The full variable domain, completed using reference TRBV5-6 and TRBJ1-4, is DAGVTQSPTHLIKTRGQQVTLRCSPKSGHDTVSWYQQALGQGPQFIFQYYEEEERQRGNFPDRFSGHQFPNYSSELNVNALLLGDSALYLCASSWGGNEKLFFGSGTQLSVL.